The rows below give T cell receptor beta chains drawn from one sample of a study of T cells in Graves' hyperthyroidism and ophthalmopathy. Using its own MiXCR run on the multiplex PCR reads, TCRdb lists one record per CDR3 protein. The repertoire holds about 350,000 distinct CDR3 sequences, with 11% to 15% as singletons. The sequenced material came from blood. Receptors were obtained from a woman younger than 45 with Graves' hyperthyroidism. Each CDR3 is given with its conserved first and last residue. A D gene is named only where the DNA matches it firmly. Size is omitted from some rows. Given values are once, few, many or a class for expanded clones.

D: NA; J: TRBJ1-2; V: TRBV3-1; size: NA; DNA: TGTGCCAGCAGCCAAGAAGGGGGTGGCTACACCTTC; CDR3: CASSQEGGGYTF
D: TRBD1; J: TRBJ1-2; V: TRBV15; size: many; DNA: TGTGCCACCAGCAGAAACCCGGACAGGGGCCGGGCCTATGGCTACACCTTC; CDR3: CATSRNPDRGRAYGYTF
D: TRBD1; J: TRBJ2-1; V: TRBV20-1; size: NA; DNA: TGCAGTGTTAGACTAGGACAGGGCTACAATGAGCAGTTCTTC; CDR3: CSVRLGQGYNEQFF
D: NA; J: TRBJ2-7; V: TRBV20-1; size: many; DNA: TGCAGTGTCACAGGCCCACAGCAGCGGAAGCAGTACTTC; CDR3: CSVTGPQQRKQYF
D: NA; J: TRBJ2-3; V: TRBV10-3; size: NA; DNA: TGTGCCATCAGTGAGCAGTTACAGTCAGATACGCAGTATTTT; CDR3: CAISEQLQSDTQYF
D: NA; J: TRBJ2-3; V: TRBV12-3/TRBV12-4; size: many; DNA: TGTGCCAGCACCCGGACCCTAGGAGATACGCAGTATTTT; CDR3: CASTRTLGDTQYF
D: NA; J: TRBJ2-1; V: TRBV20-1; size: many; DNA: TGCAGTGCTGCAGACAACTACAATGAGCAGTTCTTC; CDR3: CSAADNYNEQFF
D: NA; J: TRBJ1-1; V: TRBV27; size: NA; DNA: TGTGCCAGCAGTACCTCACAGGGTATGAACACTGAAGCTTTCTTT; CDR3: CASSTSQGMNTEAFF
D: NA; J: TRBJ2-3; V: TRBV5-1; size: many; DNA: TGCGCCAGCAGCTTGGAAACCCTGGTCGCAGATACGCAGTATTTT; CDR3: CASSLETLVADTQYF
D: NA; J: TRBJ2-3; V: TRBV12-3/TRBV12-4; size: many; DNA: TGTGCCAGCAGTTTCATCGGGAGCACAGATACGCAGTATTTT; CDR3: CASSFIGSTDTQYF
D: NA; J: TRBJ2-5; V: TRBV20-1; size: few; DNA: TGCAGTGCTAGGAGGTTGGTTTGGGAGACCCAGTACTTC; CDR3: CSARRLVWETQYF
D: NA; J: TRBJ1-2; V: TRBV7-9; size: many; DNA: TGTGCCAGCGGGCCCCTCTTTCGCTACACCTTC; CDR3: CASGPLFRYTF
D: TRBD1; J: TRBJ2-1; V: TRBV3-1; size: few; DNA: TGTGCCAGCAGCACGACAGGGATCAATGAGCAGTTCTTC; CDR3: CASSTTGINEQFF
D: NA; J: TRBJ1-2; V: TRBV12-3/TRBV12-4; size: NA; DNA: TGTGCCAGCAGTTTTTACGGGAGGGGATACTATGGCTACACCTTC; CDR3: CASSFYGRGYYGYTF
D: NA; J: TRBJ2-1; V: TRBV11-2; size: many; DNA: TGTGCCAGCAGCTTAGCGGAGCAGTTCTTC; CDR3: CASSLAEQFF
D: NA; J: TRBJ2-2; V: TRBV7-9; size: NA; DNA: TGTGCCAGCAGCTTTGGGTCAGATCGCGGGGAGCTGTTTTTT; CDR3: CASSFGSDRGELFF
D: TRBD1; J: TRBJ2-5; V: TRBV11-3; size: many; DNA: TGTGCCAGCAGCGCCCGGGACAGCCAAGAGACCCAGTACTTC; CDR3: CASSARDSQETQYF
D: TRBD1; J: TRBJ1-3; V: TRBV9; size: few; DNA: TGTGCCAGCAGCGGGGGACAGGTCGGCTCTGGAAACACCATATATTTT; CDR3: CASSGGQVGSGNTIYF
D: TRBD2; J: TRBJ2-6; V: TRBV7-9; size: NA; DNA: TGTGCCAGCAGCTTAAGGGATGGGGAGGGCTCTGGGGCCAACGTCCTGACTTTC; CDR3: CASSLRDGEGSGANVLTF
D: NA; J: TRBJ2-3; V: TRBV6-4; size: many; DNA: TGTGCCAGCAGTGACGGGAGCACAGATACGCAGTATTTT; CDR3: CASSDGSTDTQYF
D: NA; J: TRBJ2-3; V: TRBV5-1; size: many; DNA: TGCGCCAGCAGCTTAGCAGGAAAGGTTTCAGATACGCAGTATTTT; CDR3: CASSLAGKVSDTQYF
D: TRBD2; J: TRBJ2-2; V: TRBV19; size: few; DNA: TGTGCCAGCCTGACTAGCGGGAGGCGAGGCGGGGAGCTGTTTTTT; CDR3: CASLTSGRRGGELFF
D: NA; J: TRBJ2-3; V: TRBV30; size: NA; DNA: TGTGCCTGGAGTGTAATCTGGAACGCGCAGTATTTT; CDR3: CAWSVIWNAQYF
D: NA; J: TRBJ1-2; V: TRBV5-1; size: NA; DNA: TGCGCCAGCAGCCAATTGGGGACCGTGGGATGGGGCTACACCTTC; CDR3: CASSQLGTVGWGYTF
D: TRBD1; J: TRBJ2-7; V: TRBV28; size: many; DNA: TGTGCCAGCAGTTTCCTTCCGGGACAGGGCAACGACGAGCAGTACTTC; CDR3: CASSFLPGQGNDEQYF
D: TRBD2; J: TRBJ2-5; V: TRBV12-3/TRBV12-4; size: many; DNA: TGTGCCAGCAGTTCCCGCGCGGGACTAGCGGGAGGAAGTAGGTACCAAAAGACCCAGTACTTC; CDR3: CASSSRAGLAGGSRYQKTQYF
D: NA; J: TRBJ1-1; V: TRBV7-9; size: many; DNA: TGTGCCAGCAGCTTAGCGCTCCGTACGAACACTGAAGCTTTCTTT; CDR3: CASSLALRTNTEAFF
D: NA; J: TRBJ1-2; V: TRBV12-3/TRBV12-4; size: many; DNA: TGTGCCAGCAGCCACTACGACAGAAACCCAGCTAACTATGGCTACACCTTC; CDR3: CASSHYDRNPANYGYTF
D: NA; J: TRBJ2-1; V: TRBV7-9; size: many; DNA: TGTGCCAGTGCCCAGAGGCCCTACAATGAGCAGTTCTTC; CDR3: CASAQRPYNEQFF
D: NA; J: TRBJ1-1; V: TRBV28; size: many; DNA: TGTGCCAGCAGTTCTCCCGGGACGTCCGCCACTGAAGCTTTCTTT; CDR3: CASSSPGTSATEAFF
D: NA; J: TRBJ1-3; V: TRBV27; size: NA; DNA: TGTGCCAGCAGTGTAACGGGGACGCGAAACACCATATATTTT; CDR3: CASSVTGTRNTIYF
D: TRBD2; J: TRBJ2-3; V: TRBV20-1; size: NA; DNA: TGCAGTGCTGAACCCCGACTAGCGGGAGCCACAGATACGCAGTATTTT; CDR3: CSAEPRLAGATDTQYF